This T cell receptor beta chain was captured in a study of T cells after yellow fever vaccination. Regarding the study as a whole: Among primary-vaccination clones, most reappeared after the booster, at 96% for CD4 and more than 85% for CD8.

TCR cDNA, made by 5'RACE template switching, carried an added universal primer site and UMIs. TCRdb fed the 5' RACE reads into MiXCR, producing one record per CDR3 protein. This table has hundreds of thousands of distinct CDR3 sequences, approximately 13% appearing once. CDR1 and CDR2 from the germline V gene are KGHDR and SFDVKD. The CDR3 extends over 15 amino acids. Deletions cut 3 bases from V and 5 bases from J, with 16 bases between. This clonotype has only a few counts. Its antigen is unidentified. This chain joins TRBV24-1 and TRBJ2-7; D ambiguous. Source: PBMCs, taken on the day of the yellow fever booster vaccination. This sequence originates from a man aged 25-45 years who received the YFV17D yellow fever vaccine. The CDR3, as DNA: TGTGCCACCAGTGATAAAGGGTCTTTGTCCGACGAGCAGTACTTC. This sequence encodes CATSDKGSLSDEQYF.